The 25 T cell receptor beta chains below all came from one sample that was sequenced in a study of OX40 agonist ivuxolimab in advanced cancers. Method: immunoSEQ multiplex PCR; TCRdb's copy keeps in-frame clones and lacks some. The sample has more than 25,000 clones; approximately 78% are singletons. This specimen was CD4+ or CD8+ T cells sorted from blood, taken in a trial of the OX40 agonist ivuxolimab. The source of these receptors is an adult with an advanced solid tumor such as melanoma, head and neck, liver or kidney cancer.

The rearrangement links TRBV29-1 to TRBJ2-1; possibly TRBD1 for D (5 bases). In germline, CDR1 is SQVTM, CDR2 ANQGSEA. The CDR3 contains 15 residues. Trimming cost V 6 bases and J 4 bases, with 19 bases left between them. The CDR3 spells CSVTYPQTGYNEQFF. In DNA, the CDR3 is TGCAGCGTAACGTATCCTCAAACAGGATACAATGAGCAGTTCTTC.

Points on this clone: This sample also contains other DNA sequences that code for the same CDR3. V gene TRBV6-4 combines with J gene TRBJ2-1, with TRBD2 identical over 9 bases. The CDR3 totals 15 residues. Germline V gene lookup returns CDR1 MRHNA and CDR2 SNTAGT. Germline trimming cut 0 bases from V and 4 bases from J; bases unmatched to any gene: 1. This CDR3 reads CASSDSSGSYNEQFF. The CDR3 region has the DNA TGTGCCAGCAGTGACTCTAGCGGGAGTTACAATGAGCAGTTCTTC.

The chain's CDR3 is CASSAPGLTGAFF. The CDR3, as DNA: TGTGCCAGCAGCGCCCCGGGACTAACGGGAGCTTTCTTT. V usage is TRBV9 and J usage is TRBJ1-1, with D perhaps matching TRBD1 (5 bases). Trimming took 3 bases from V and 10 from J, leaving 16 bases between them. This CDR3 has 13 residues. From germline, CDR1 is SGDLS and CDR2 YYNGEE.

V gene TRBV29-1 combines with J gene TRBJ1-2; D is unclear. Trimming left V 6 bases short and J 2 bases short, with 10 bases between. Germline values: CDR1 SQVTM, CDR2 ANQGSEA. The CDR3 contains 12 residues. As DNA, the CDR3 is TGCAGCGTCGGGGAGGGCAACTATGGCTACACCTTC. This codes for CSVGEGNYGYTF.

The CDR3 sequence: CASSKTGASYEQYF. The CDR3 DNA follows: TGTGCCAGCAGCAAGACAGGGGCATCCTACGAGCAGTACTTC. V gene TRBV28 combines with J gene TRBJ2-7; 8 nucleotides line up with TRBD1. With V trimmed by 6 bases and J by 1 base, 5 bases remained unmatched. CDR1 and CDR2 (germline): MDHEN, SYDVKM. The CDR3 consists of 14 residues.

In this sample, this clone turned up a few times. The chain couples TRBV28 to TRBJ1-1, with TRBD1 matching over 7 bases. Germline V CDR1 and CDR2: MDHEN, SYDVKM. The CDR3 runs to 16 residues. With 3 bases clipped from V and 0 bases from J, the junction kept 7 bases outside the gene matches. The CDR3: CASSFQGVRMNTEAFF. In nucleotides, the CDR3 is TGTGCCAGCAGTTTCCAGGGGGTCAGGATGAACACTGAAGCTTTCTTT.

This clone was observed a few times. This chain uses TRBV6-8 with TRBJ2-7, with 11 bases identical to TRBD1. V lost 0 bases, J lost 3 bases, and 1 base stayed unmatched. CDR1 is MNHGY and CDR2 is SAAAGT in the germline V gene. There are 15 residues in the CDR3. CDR3 sequence: CASSYSGTGGYEQYF. For the CDR3, the DNA is TGTGCCAGCAGTTACTCCGGGACAGGGGGCTACGAGCAGTACTTC.

The chain joins TRBV11-3 to TRBJ2-2, with 11 bases aligning to TRBD2. The CDR3 contains 14 residues. Germline V CDR1 and CDR2: SGHNT, YENEEA. The junction had 1 base not matched to a gene; V was cut back by 6 bases and J by 4 bases. CDR3 in amino acids: CASRGTSGTGELFF. CDR3 coding DNA: TGTGCCAGCAGGGGGACTAGCGGCACCGGGGAGCTGTTTTTT.

This clone has a single count. The rearrangement links TRBV7-9 to TRBJ2-1; 7 positions match TRBD1. V was clipped by 5 bases and J by 7 bases; unmatched bases: 14. The CDR3 length is 16 residues. In germline, CDR1 is SEHNR, CDR2 FQNEAQ (reference sequence). The DNA of the CDR3 is TGTGCCAGCAGCCTGGGGACAGCCCGTTCGGGAAATGAGCAGTTCTTC. Protein product: CASSLGTARSGNEQFF.

The rearrangement uses TRBV2 and TRBJ1-1; a weak D match, TRBD1 (5 bases). Germline V gives CDR1 SNHLY, CDR2 FYNNEI. V lost 4 bases to trimming and J lost 3 bases, with 6 bases between them. The CDR3 contains 12 residues. The CDR3 coding sequence is TGTGCCAGCAGTGGGGGCTACACTGAAGCTTTCTTT. This sequence encodes CASSGGYTEAFF.

The chain links TRBV27 to TRBJ2-7; D is undetermined. V lost 4 bases and J 0 bases, leaving 10 bases between the germline ends. CDR1 is MNHEY, CDR2 SMNVEV, per germline (reference sequence). There are 14 residues in the CDR3. The CDR3 DNA reads TGTGCCAGCAGTTCCCACCGCGTCTCCTACGAGCAGTACTTC. It translates to CASSSHRVSYEQYF.

CDR3 loop: CASSLASWPQETQYF. In nucleotides, the CDR3 is TGTGCCAGCAGCCTCGCTAGCTGGCCCCAAGAGACCCAGTACTTC. This rearrangement joins TRBV7-6 to TRBJ2-5; a possible D gene is TRBD2 (5 bases). Deletions cut 5 bases from V and 1 base from J, with 14 bases between. Germline lookup yields CDR1 SGHVS and CDR2 FNYEAQ. CDR3 length: 15 residues.

This clone ranks as medium-sized. The rearrangement links TRBV5-1 to TRBJ2-7; D call uncertain. The germline gives CDR1 SGHRS, CDR2 YFSETQ. The CDR3 has 13 amino acids. Trimming pared 3 bases from V and 0 bases from J, leaving 7 bases between. The CDR3 nucleotides read TGCGCCAGCAGCTGGGGAATCTCCTACGAGCAGTACTTC. It translates to CASSWGISYEQYF.

The chain carries TRBV6-5 and TRBJ1-1; the D is unclear. CDR1 is MNHEY, CDR2 SVGAGI, per germline. V was trimmed by 5 bases and J by 2 bases, leaving 12 bases between them. CDR3 length equals 14 residues. CDR3 nucleotides: TGTGCCAGCAGTGAACGATGGGATAACACTGAAGCTTTCTTT. It yields the protein CASSERWDNTEAFF.

This chain uses TRBV10-3 with TRBJ2-1; TRBD2 matches 12 bases. The CDR3 covers 15 residues. The junction had 6 bases not matched to a gene; V was cut back by 6 bases and J by 6 bases. CDR1 is ENHRY, CDR2 SYGVKD, per germline. In DNA, the CDR3 is TGTGCCATCAGCCCGACTAGCGGGAGTCCCAATGAGCAGTTCTTC. This gives the protein CAISPTSGSPNEQFF.

V and J are TRBV5-1 and TRBJ2-7; 9 positions agree with TRBD2. This CDR3 has 16 residues. V was clipped by 0 bases and J by 5 bases; unmatched bases: 9. Germline V gene sequence: CDR1 SGHRS, CDR2 YFSETQ. The CDR3 DNA sequence: TGCGCCAGCAGCTTGGATGCGGGAGGGCATGTCGACGAGCAGTACTTC. It encodes CASSLDAGGHVDEQYF. Full variable domain (rest looked up from reference TRBV5-1 and TRBJ2-7): KAGVTQTPRYLIKTRGQQVTLSCSPISGHRSVSWYQQTPGQGLQFLFEYFSETQRNKGNFPGRFSGRQFSNSRSEMNVSTLELGDSALYLCASSLDAGGHVDEQYFGPGTRLTVT.

V is TRBV11-2 and J is TRBJ1-2, with D perhaps matching TRBD1 (5 bases). The CDR3 is 15 amino acids. Germline V gives CDR1 SGHAT, CDR2 FQNNGV. Trimming left V 4 bases short and J 0 bases short, with 12 bases between. The CDR3 sequence is CASSYPGPSNYGYTF. DNA of the CDR3: TGTGCCAGCAGCTATCCGGGGCCCTCTAACTATGGCTACACCTTC.

The chain recombines TRBV6-1 with TRBJ2-7; TRBD1 matches 12 bases. Germline trimming cut 2 bases from V and 6 bases from J; bases unmatched to any gene: 5. CDR3 length: 15 amino acids. Germline V CDR1 and CDR2: MNHNS, SASEGT. The chain's CDR3 is CASSEPGQGAFEQYF. CDR3 DNA sequence: TGTGCCAGCAGTGAACCGGGACAGGGGGCGTTCGAGCAGTACTTC.

In this sample, this clone turned up a few times. This chain connects TRBV28 to TRBJ2-2, with 8 bases lining up with TRBD2. The CDR3 consists of 15 residues. Looked up from germline, CDR1 is MDHEN and CDR2 is SYDVKM. Trimming at V came to 6 bases and at J to 2 bases, leaving 5 bases not matched to a gene. CDR3 bases: TGTGCCAGCAGCCCGGGACTAGATAACACCGGGGAGCTGTTTTTT. This gives the protein CASSPGLDNTGELFF.

This chain joins TRBV30 and TRBJ2-7, with 10 bases matching TRBD2. The CDR3 has 16 residues. Germline lookup yields CDR1 GTSNPN and CDR2 SVGIG (reference sequence). V lost 8 bases, J lost 5 bases, and 18 bases stayed unmatched. This chain's CDR3 is CARGASGSEWRHEQYF. Written as DNA, the CDR3 is TGTGCCCGAGGGGCTAGCGGGAGCGAGTGGCGTCACGAGCAGTACTTC.

The gene calls are TRBV5-4 and TRBJ2-2, with a possible D match to TRBD1 (5 bases). The V end lost 6 bases, the J end lost 5 bases, and 20 bases lay between the germline ends. There are 16 residues in the CDR3. Per germline, CDR1 SGHNT and CDR2 YYREEE (reference sequence). The CDR3, as DNA: TGTGCCAGCACCAACCGGGCAGGGCATTTTACCGGGGAGCTGTTTTTT. This encodes CASTNRAGHFTGELFF.

V usage is TRBV6-4 and J usage is TRBJ2-1; D may be TRBD2 (7 bases). The CDR3 is 15 residues long. Trimming cost V 3 bases and J 4 bases, with 13 bases left between them. Looked up from germline, CDR1 is MRHNA and CDR2 is SNTAGT. The CDR3 DNA is TGTGCCAGCAGTGAATCGGGGGGCGGGTACAATGAGCAGTTCTTC. It codes for CASSESGGGYNEQFF.

This chain uses TRBV15 with TRBJ2-3; TRBD2 matches 10 bases. Trimming at V came to 0 bases and at J to 5 bases, leaving 11 bases not matched to a gene. Per the germline V gene, CDR1 is LNHNV and CDR2 is YYDKDF (reference sequence). The CDR3 spans 18 residues. CDR3 coding DNA: TGTGCCACCAGCAGAGAGGGTGAAGCGGGAGGGACCCAAGATACGCAGTATTTT. Encoded protein: CATSREGEAGGTQDTQYF.

The V and J genes are TRBV13 and TRBJ2-7; weak D call: TRBD1 (5 bases). V gave up 6 bases and J gave up 0 bases, with 9 bases separating them. Per the germline V gene, CDR1 is PRHDT and CDR2 is FYEKMQ (reference sequence). This CDR3 has 13 amino acids. The CDR3 region has the DNA TGTGCCAGCAGTTCCCAGGGCTCCTACGAGCAGTACTTC. This sequence encodes CASSSQGSYEQYF.

The table lists this clone with a few counts. CDR3 sequence: CASSMTGYSNQPQHF. The CDR3 region has the DNA TGTGCCAGCAGTATGACAGGATATAGCAATCAGCCCCAGCATTTT. The chain is built from TRBV7-2 and TRBJ1-5, with D maybe TRBD1 (6 bases). This CDR3 comprises 15 residues. In germline, CDR1 is SGHTA, CDR2 FQGNSA. The V gene lost 6 bases and the J gene lost 0 bases, with 12 bases spanning the gap.